The present TCR beta chain was sequenced within a study of sequential checkpoint blockade in melanoma. On the study more broadly: Randomization was 1:1 between first-line nivolumab→ipilimumab and ipilimumab→nivolumab. After both sequences, patients received maintenance nivolumab.

The protocol was immunoSEQ multiplex PCR, while the TCRdb copy is restricted to in-frame clones and leaves out a portion. The data hold fewer than 40,000 clones, with around nine tenths observed a single time. Indicated treatment: randomized to nivolumab then ipilimumab (arm A) or the reverse (arm B). Patients had received no earlier DNA-damaging chemotherapy. PBMC sorting kept live CD3+CD8+ cells without CD19 or CD56. Germline-derived CDR1 and CDR2 are SGHDT and YYEEEE. The length of the CDR3 is 14 residues. Trimming removed 0 bases from V and 10 bases from J, with 14 bases in between. Sample: CD8+ T cells sorted from blood (inferred from file names), taken from a patient given nivolumab and ipilimumab in sequence. V is TRBV5-6 and J is TRBJ2-1; no clear D. The sequence was obtained from a human donor with melanoma. CDR3 in amino acids: CASSLGARLTEQFF. The CDR3 nucleotides are TGTGCCAGCAGCTTGGGGGCCCGCTTAACCGAGCAGTTCTTC.